This is a list of T cell receptor beta chains from one sample in a study of ipilimumab plus nivolumab after autologous stem cell transplantation. The repertoire was sequenced with immunoSEQ multiplex PCR; TCRdb's copy has only in-frame clones and lacks some. The data show tens of thousands of clones, 80% to 95% seen once. The input for sequencing was PBMCs, taken in a trial of ipilimumab plus nivolumab as post-transplant consolidation. Source of these receptors: a male donor with multiple myeloma. Each CDR3 is given with its conserved first and last residue. Each record gives: clone size, J gene, V gene, D gene, CDR3 protein, CDR3 DNA. A D gene is named only where the DNA matches it firmly. Part of the rows lack a size; the others show once, few, many or a class for expanded clones.

clone_size: -
j_call: TRBJ1-2
v_call: TRBV9
d_call: -
cdr3_aa: CASSGTGVGYTF
cdr3_nt: TGTGCCAGCAGTGGAACAGGAGTCGGCTACACCTTC

clone_size: -
j_call: TRBJ1-5
v_call: TRBV19
d_call: -
cdr3_aa: CASATPRVGQPQHF
cdr3_nt: TGTGCCAGCGCGACCCCCAGGGTCGGCCAGCCCCAGCATTTT

clone_size: few
j_call: TRBJ2-3
v_call: TRBV5-1
d_call: TRBD2
cdr3_aa: CASSFRTSGGAPDTQYF
cdr3_nt: TGCGCCAGCAGCTTCAGGACTAGCGGGGGGGCCCCAGATACGCAGTATTTT

clone_size: -
j_call: TRBJ2-3
v_call: TRBV2
d_call: TRBD2
cdr3_aa: CASSALAGVRDTQYF
cdr3_nt: TGTGCCAGCAGTGCTCTAGCGGGGGTGAGAGATACGCAGTATTTT

clone_size: -
j_call: TRBJ2-5
v_call: TRBV18
d_call: TRBD2
cdr3_aa: CASSPRGGETQYF
cdr3_nt: TGTGCCAGCTCACCACGGGGGGGAGAGACCCAGTACTTC

clone_size: -
j_call: TRBJ1-2
v_call: TRBV2
d_call: -
cdr3_aa: CAIGPSVRGGYTF
cdr3_nt: TGTGCCATCGGACCGTCTGTCAGAGGTGGCTACACCTTC

clone_size: -
j_call: TRBJ1-2
v_call: TRBV5-1
d_call: -
cdr3_aa: CASSLTEHGYTF
cdr3_nt: TGCGCCAGCAGCTTGACTGAGCATGGCTACACCTTC

clone_size: -
j_call: TRBJ2-5
v_call: TRBV7-3
d_call: TRBD2
cdr3_aa: CASSRAGGVRETQYF
cdr3_nt: TGTGCCAGCAGCCGAGCGGGAGGAGTCCGGGAGACCCAGTACTTC

clone_size: -
j_call: TRBJ2-7
v_call: TRBV29-1
d_call: -
cdr3_aa: CSVVEGFGEQYF
cdr3_nt: TGCAGCGTTGTTGAAGGTTTCGGCGAGCAGTACTTC

clone_size: -
j_call: TRBJ2-2
v_call: TRBV6-1
d_call: -
cdr3_aa: CASRQQGYTGELFF
cdr3_nt: TGTGCCAGCAGACAGCAGGGTTACACCGGGGAGCTGTTTTTT

clone_size: -
j_call: TRBJ2-7
v_call: TRBV4-1
d_call: TRBD1
cdr3_aa: CASSQGVQGLNLYEQYF
cdr3_nt: TGCGCCAGCAGCCAAGGGGTACAGGGGCTTAACTTATACGAGCAGTACTTC

clone_size: few
j_call: TRBJ1-2
v_call: TRBV29-1
d_call: TRBD1
cdr3_aa: CSAGQANYGYTF
cdr3_nt: TGCAGCGCAGGACAGGCTAACTATGGCTACACCTTC

clone_size: -
j_call: TRBJ2-1
v_call: TRBV18
d_call: -
cdr3_aa: CASSTSGGSAGGNEQFF
cdr3_nt: TGTGCCAGCTCAACATCCGGTGGTAGCGCCGGCGGAAATGAGCAGTTCTTC

clone_size: few
j_call: TRBJ1-2
v_call: TRBV4-1
d_call: -
cdr3_aa: CASSREINYGYTF
cdr3_nt: TGCGCCAGCAGCCGAGAGATTAACTATGGCTACACCTTC

clone_size: -
j_call: TRBJ1-6
v_call: TRBV28
d_call: -
cdr3_aa: CASSLTYNSPLHF
cdr3_nt: TGTGCCAGCAGTTTAACTTATAATTCACCCCTCCACTTT

clone_size: -
j_call: TRBJ2-2
v_call: TRBV14
d_call: TRBD1
cdr3_aa: CASSPGTENTGELFF
cdr3_nt: TGTGCCAGCAGCCCCGGGACAGAGAACACCGGGGAGCTGTTTTTT

clone_size: -
j_call: TRBJ1-1
v_call: TRBV7-2
d_call: TRBD1
cdr3_aa: CASSLATGISTEAFF
cdr3_nt: TGTGCCAGCAGCTTAGCGACAGGGATAAGCACTGAAGCTTTCTTT

clone_size: -
j_call: TRBJ2-3
v_call: TRBV9
d_call: -
cdr3_aa: CASTHGFGTDTQYF
cdr3_nt: TGTGCCAGCACTCACGGATTCGGCACAGATACGCAGTATTTT

clone_size: -
j_call: TRBJ1-1
v_call: TRBV7-2
d_call: TRBD1
cdr3_aa: CASTPTGGPEAFF
cdr3_nt: TGTGCCAGCACCCCAACAGGGGGACCTGAAGCTTTCTTT

clone_size: -
j_call: TRBJ2-7
v_call: TRBV4-3
d_call: -
cdr3_aa: CASSQARGSYEQYF
cdr3_nt: TGCGCCAGCAGCCAAGCCAGGGGATCCTACGAGCAGTACTTC

clone_size: -
j_call: TRBJ2-3
v_call: TRBV5-1
d_call: TRBD2
cdr3_aa: CASSPGRGGATDTQYF
cdr3_nt: TGCGCCAGCAGCCCCGGTCGGGGGGGGGCCACAGATACGCAGTATTTT

clone_size: -
j_call: TRBJ1-2
v_call: TRBV28
d_call: -
cdr3_aa: CASSLIVATPYGYTF
cdr3_nt: TGTGCCAGCAGTTTAATCGTCGCGACACCTTATGGCTACACCTTC

clone_size: -
j_call: TRBJ2-7
v_call: TRBV28
d_call: TRBD1
cdr3_aa: CASSSTGEGGVYEQYF
cdr3_nt: TGTGCCAGCAGTTCGACAGGGGAAGGAGGTGTTTACGAGCAGTACTTC

clone_size: few
j_call: TRBJ2-1
v_call: TRBV6-5
d_call: TRBD2
cdr3_aa: CASSYSAGGPLEQFF
cdr3_nt: TGTGCCAGCAGTTACTCGGCGGGAGGCCCTCTTGAGCAGTTCTTC

clone_size: -
j_call: TRBJ2-3
v_call: TRBV7-3
d_call: TRBD2
cdr3_aa: CASSPGLASDTQYF
cdr3_nt: TGTGCCAGCAGCCCCGGACTAGCTTCCGATACGCAGTATTTT

clone_size: -
j_call: TRBJ1-6
v_call: TRBV7-2
d_call: TRBD1
cdr3_aa: CASSSPTRTGDRSPLHF
cdr3_nt: TGTGCCAGCAGCTCGCCAACCCGGACAGGGGATCGTTCACCCCTCCACTTT